The clone carrying this TCR beta chain is a singleton in its sample. Its antigen is as yet unknown. These data originate in a study of cytomegalovirus exposure and HLA in healthy donors. Findings and limits, study-wide: First-cohort TCR clusters tended to co-occur in the 90 to 150 validation repertoires, a later analysis found. Most sequenced TCRs were rare (though some public TCRs occurred in many donors).

Sequencing was performed with immunoSEQ multiplex PCR; in TCRdb, only in-frame clones are kept and a portion is missing. The repertoire consists of roughly 150,000 clones, with 80% to 85% occurring once and the leading ten covering about 9.4%. The CDR3 sequence is 16 residues long. Germline-derived CDR1 and CDR2 are SGDLS and YYNGEE. With V trimmed by 3 bases and J by 3 bases, 4 bases remained unmatched. The J gene is TRBJ2-2, the V gene TRBV9; 11 bases fit TRBD1. The sequenced material came from PBMCs. The sequence was obtained from a man aged 25-45 years in good health and CMV-seropositive. The CDR3, as DNA: TGTGCCAGCAGCGCGGACAGGGGGCGGGACACCGGGGAGCTGTTTTTT. This translates into CASSADRGRDTGELFF.